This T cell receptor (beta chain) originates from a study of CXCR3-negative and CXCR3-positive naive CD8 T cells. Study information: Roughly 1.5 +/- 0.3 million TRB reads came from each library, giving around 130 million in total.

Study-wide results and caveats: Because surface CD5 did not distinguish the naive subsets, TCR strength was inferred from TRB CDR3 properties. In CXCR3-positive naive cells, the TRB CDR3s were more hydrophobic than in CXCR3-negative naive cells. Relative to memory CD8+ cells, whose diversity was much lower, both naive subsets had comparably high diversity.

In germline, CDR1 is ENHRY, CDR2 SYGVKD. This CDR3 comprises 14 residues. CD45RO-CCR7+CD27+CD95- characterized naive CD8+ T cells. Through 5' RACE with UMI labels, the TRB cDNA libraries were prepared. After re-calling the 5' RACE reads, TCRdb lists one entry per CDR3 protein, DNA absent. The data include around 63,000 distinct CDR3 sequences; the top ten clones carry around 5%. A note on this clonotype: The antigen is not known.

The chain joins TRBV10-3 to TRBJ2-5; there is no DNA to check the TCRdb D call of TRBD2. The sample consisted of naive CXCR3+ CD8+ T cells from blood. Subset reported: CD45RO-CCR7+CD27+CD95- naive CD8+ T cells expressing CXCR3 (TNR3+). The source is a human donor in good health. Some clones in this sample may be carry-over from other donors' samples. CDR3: CAISDLSGRETQYF.